The T cell receptor (beta chain) under discussion was sequenced for a study of identical twins (dated by TCRdb to 2016 to 2018). About the investigation overall: TCR alpha and beta repertoires from monozygotic twins, unrelated adults of various ages and cord blood were deep-sequenced to test whether fetal clonotypes persist. Replicate twin experiments were performed at different times using different library preparation protocols to rule out contamination.

Many counts were recorded for this clonotype. Its antigen is not yet known. No base qualities exist here, and no much larger clone lies one base off it. The library was made by 5' RACE. TCRdb shows the sequencer as Illumina HiSeq 2000. Template switching added a universal primer binding site, and the final cDNA carried a unique molecular identifier that allowed TCR cDNA molecules to be counted accurately. Specific primers in the conserved constant-segment region were used to synthesize first-strand cDNA for the TCR alpha and beta chains. To control for contamination, every cDNA library carried two barcodes: a SMART-Mk sample barcode plus Illumina barcodes. TruSeq adapter sequences and Illumina sample barcodes were added in two successive PCR steps. The TCR alpha and beta cDNA libraries were sequenced on the Illumina HiSeq platform using custom primers. The authors' analysis ran thus. MiGEC was used to process raw reads and extract unique molecular identifiers, and MiXCR was used to find CDR3 positions. Recombination models were inferred per individual with the repgenHMM and IGoR tools using an EM algorithm. Shared clonotypes were analyzed with the tcR package in R, and sharing was normalized by the product of cloneset sizes. To study raw recombination without the effects of thymic and clonal selection, out-of-frame nonproductive sequences were analyzed. TCRdb trimmed the raw reads at Q25, called clones with MiXCR and kept productive beta chains. Rows with one shared CDR3 protein collapse into an entry with the most common genes and DNA. The V and J calls and clone size come from TCRdb's table, not from the authors' own analysis. The sample table lists 400,000 to 650,000 distinct CDR3 sequences, less than 25% of them with a count of one. Together, the top ten hold about 0.99% of the sample.

Every donor in the study was a healthy Caucasian. Three pairs of female monozygotic twins, all aged about 18 to 30 years, made up the twin cohort. Positive isolation kits from Invitrogen were used to isolate the CD4+ and CD8+ T cell populations. The CDR3 measures 13 amino acids from cysteine to phenylalanine. This entry keeps only the CDR3 DNA: 39 bases, framed from base 1. Trimming removed 3 bases from V and 6 bases from J, leaving 9 bases between the germline ends. From the germline V gene, CDR1 is SGHTA and CDR2 is FQGNSA. Results and caveats for the whole study, not just this receptor: Because the same donors could not be followed over many years, conclusions were based on cross-sectional statistical analysis. In monozygotic twins, recombination models systematically underestimated out-of-frame TCR alpha sharing, but the models matched the sharing seen between unrelated individuals. Compared with coincidental sharing between unrelated individuals, out-of-frame TCR alpha sequences shared between twins showed an excess of sequences with low generation probability. Abundant cord blood beta clonotypes had fewer insertions, young adult naive repertoires showed a similar but weaker trend, and memory repertoires showed no such trend. Zero-insertion analyses could be partly confounded by invariant T cells such as MAIT and iNKT, though diverse VJ usage argued against such confounding for most clonotypes. Excess twin sharing in beta out-of-frame sequences was weaker because fewer shared sequences lowered the signal-to-noise ratio.

These data are also associated with another study on T cells expressing NK-cell markers. The second publication reports: In sorted CD3+CD56+NKG2C+, CD3+CD56+NKG2C- and CD3+CD56-NKG2C+ T-cell subsets from eight donors, TCR beta-chain repertoires were profiled. Among the eight sequenced donors, only one was HCMV-seronegative, while the other seven were HCMV-seropositive. To restrict sorting to alphabetaTCR-expressing T cells, an anti-gammadeltaTCR antibody was added in several experiments. For 6 or 7 donors, the dominant CD3+CD56+NKG2C+ clonotypes were among the top 10 CD8+ clonotypes and accounted for about 1.0-7.0% of CD8+ T cells. Those dominant clonotypes were again the most abundant among CD3+CD56-NKG2C+ cells in a few donors, at about 28.3-60.1%. It remained unclear whether the expanded NKG2C-expressing T cell clones were specific for HCMV antigens. The eight sequenced donors were randomly selected healthy volunteers, three men and five women. HCMV-specific IgG was detected in serum with a commercial ELISA kit to determine HCMV serostatus. MIGEC was used to demultiplex reads and group the reads by UMI, and MiTCR was used to assemble and quantify clonotypes. To remove erroneous sequences, TCR cDNA sequences were retained only when supported by two or more reads. The tcR package was used for downstream repertoire analysis, and clonotypes were matched between fractions using CDR3 nucleotide sequence together with V segment. VDJmatch was used to annotate antigen specificity against VDJdb, with one amino acid substitution in CDR3 allowed.

This sequence uses TRBV7-2 and TRBJ2-1, with the identity of the D gene unclear. The TCR was taken from a woman younger than 30 in good health. The specimen sequenced was CD4+ T cells sorted from blood. The nucleotide sequence is given as TGTGCCAGCAGCTTTAACCGACTCAATGAGCAGTTCTTC. Its protein product is CASSFNRLNEQFF.